This T cell receptor beta chain was recorded in a study of T-cell memory formation after mild COVID-19. TCRdb fed the 5' RACE reads into MiXCR, producing one record per CDR3 protein. The sample holds fewer than 350,000 distinct CDR3 sequences, less than 9.5% seen once. Trimming removed 0 bases from V and 2 bases from J, with 7 bases in between. Germline CDR1 is SGDLS and CDR2 is YYNGEE. There are 14 residues in the CDR3. The rearrangement links TRBV9 to TRBJ2-3; D ambiguous. This clonotype was sampled from a man in his late teens or twenties who had mild COVID-19 (a few samples of this study predate the infection). Cell type and time point are not known. Source material: PBMCs or a T cell subset sorted from them (not recorded which). CDR3: CASSVVPLTDTQYF. DNA of the CDR3: TGTGCCAGCAGCGTAGTCCCTCTCACAGATACGCAGTATTTT.